These 21 T cell receptor beta chains share one sample of origin, sequenced in a study of blood T cell repertoires in COVID-19. Sequencing used immunoSEQ multiplex PCR; TCRdb keeps in-frame clones, though not all of them. Here the sample spans roughly 190,000 clones, 84% being singletons. The sample was peripheral blood. Every receptor here comes from a human donor in a cohort sampled during active COVID-19.

V gene TRBV7-3 combines with J gene TRBJ2-4, with a tentative D call TRBD1 (6 bases). The CDR3 has 20 residues. V lost 5 bases and J lost 0, with 26 bases in between. Looked up from germline, CDR1 is SGHTA and CDR2 is FQGTGA. The CDR3 here is CASSPGVFSTNRQAKNIQYF. CDR3 coding DNA: TGTGCCAGCAGCCCAGGGGTATTCTCGACGAATCGCCAAGCCAAAAACATTCAGTACTTC.

The rearrangement joins TRBV12-3 or TRBV12-4 to TRBJ1-3; D unresolved. Trimming removed 6 bases from V and 11 bases from J, with 17 bases in between. The CDR3 extends over 13 amino acids. CDR3 DNA sequence: TGTGCCAGCAGAGTTTTTGAGGGATCGGCCATATATTTT. The encoded protein is CASRVFEGSAIYF.

This rearrangement joins TRBV4-1 to TRBJ2-6, with TRBD2 matching over 7 bases. CDR3 length equals 17 residues. Per the germline V gene, CDR1 is MGHRA and CDR2 is YSYEKL. The trim removed 4 bases at V and 0 bases at J, leaving 6 bases unmatched. The CDR3 loop reads CASSPLRGVSGANVLTF. As DNA, the CDR3 is TGCGCCAGCAGCCCCCTCCGGGGGGTCTCTGGGGCCAACGTCCTGACTTTC.

The chain links TRBV7-8 to TRBJ2-1; 9 nucleotides match TRBD1. In germline, CDR1 is SGHVS, CDR2 FQNEAQ. V was clipped by 7 bases and J by 4 bases; unmatched bases: 8. The CDR3 length is 15 residues. CDR3 nucleotide sequence: TGTGCCAGCATGGGCTCGGACAGGGGTTACAATGAGCAGTTCTTC. It specifies CASMGSDRGYNEQFF.

The rearrangement uses TRBV19 and TRBJ1-1; 7 nucleotides align to TRBD1. CDR3 length: 13 residues. V was pared by 5 bases and J by 8 bases, with 8 bases of the junction left unmatched. Germline values: CDR1 LNHDA, CDR2 SQIVND (reference sequence). CDR3 sequence: CASSPGGGQEAFF. Written as DNA, the CDR3 is TGTGCCAGTAGTCCGGGGGGGGGACAGGAAGCTTTCTTT.

The CDR3, as DNA: TGTGCCGTCGACAGGGGGCCATCCTACGAGCAGTACGTC. Translation: CAVDRGPSYEQYV. The genes are TRBV30 and TRBJ2-7; TRBD1 matches 10 bases. The germline gives CDR1 GTSNPN, CDR2 SVGIG (reference sequence). The CDR3 length is 13 residues. J was trimmed by 1 base and V by 8 bases; bases with no gene match: 5.

The genes are TRBV13 and TRBJ2-1; D might be TRBD1 (6 bases). V dropped 1 base and J dropped 0 bases, with 10 bases sitting between them. The CDR3 sequence is 16 residues long. The V gene's germline CDR1 is PRHDT and CDR2 FYEKMQ (reference sequence). CDR3 amino acids: CASSLVAGVSYNEQFF. The CDR3 DNA reads as TGTGCCAGCAGCTTAGTGGCAGGGGTCTCCTACAATGAGCAGTTCTTC.

V gene TRBV28 combines with J gene TRBJ2-1; TRBD1 is a possible D gene (6 bases). The CDR3 is 14 residues long. The germline gives CDR1 MDHEN, CDR2 SYDVKM. V was trimmed by 4 bases and J by 4 bases, leaving 11 bases between them. The CDR3 loop is CASSWGQHYNEQFF. CDR3 bases: TGTGCCAGCAGTTGGGGGCAACATTACAATGAGCAGTTCTTC.

The table lists this clone with a few counts. Other DNA sequences within the sample encode an identical CDR3. CDR3 sequence reads: CAWSVLAAATNEKLFF. DNA for the CDR3: TGTGCCTGGAGTGTACTGGCGGCAGCAACTAATGAAAAACTGTTTTTT. The chain has TRBV30 and TRBJ1-4; no reliable D call. Between the trimmed V and J ends, which lost 0 bases and 0 bases, there was a span of 11 bases. CDR3 length: 16 residues. Germline lookup yields CDR1 GTSNPN and CDR2 SVGIG (reference sequence).

The chain has TRBV6-2 or TRBV6-3 and TRBJ2-1, with 7 bases that match TRBD1. This CDR3 is built from 13 residues. Trimming at V came to 6 bases and at J to 5 bases, leaving 4 bases not matched to a gene. Germline CDR1 and CDR2: MNHEY and SVGEGT. CDR3 sequence reads: CASSPRGNNEQFF. DNA for the CDR3: TGTGCCAGCAGCCCCAGGGGGAACAATGAGCAGTTCTTC.

The V and J genes are TRBV4-1 and TRBJ2-1; possibly TRBD2 for D (6 bases). V dropped 3 bases and J dropped 2 bases, with 17 bases sitting between them. Germline V CDR1 and CDR2: MGHRA, YSYEKL. This CDR3 has 17 amino acids. Here the CDR3 reads CASSQGLGTSPYNEQFF. The CDR3 DNA reads TGCGCCAGCAGCCAGGGGTTGGGGACTTCACCCTACAATGAGCAGTTCTTC.

J is TRBJ1-1 and V is TRBV10-2; maybe TRBD1 (6 bases). The germline CDR1 and CDR2 sequences are WSHSY and SAAADI. This CDR3 has 14 residues. V shed 3 bases and J shed 5 bases, with 13 bases lying between them. CDR3 sequence reads: CASSDRTDTTEAFF. As DNA, the CDR3 is TGCGCCAGCAGTGACCGGACAGATACGACTGAAGCTTTCTTT.

The chain couples TRBV24-1 to TRBJ2-3; TRBD2 aligns across 13 bases. Germline assignment: CDR1 KGHDR and CDR2 SFDVKD. After removal of 3 bases from V and 4 bases from J, the junction contained 6 bases not matched to a gene. There are 17 residues in the CDR3. The CDR3 region is CATSDQGLAGVSDTQYF. The CDR3 DNA reads as TGTGCCACCAGTGATCAAGGACTAGCGGGAGTTTCAGATACGCAGTATTTT.

J is TRBJ2-1 and V is TRBV28; a possible D gene is TRBD2 (6 bases). CDR1 MDHEN and CDR2 SYDVKM come from the germline V gene. This CDR3 comprises 16 residues. V was trimmed by 7 bases and J by 4 bases, leaving 20 bases between them. The CDR3 region is CASTGYERAIYNEQFF. In nucleotides, the CDR3 is TGTGCCAGCACAGGGTATGAGCGGGCCATTTACAATGAGCAGTTCTTC.

The J gene is TRBJ2-7, the V gene TRBV5-5; D might be TRBD1 (6 bases). V shed 0 bases and J shed 0 bases, with 13 bases lying between them. The CDR3 is 16 residues long. Germline V CDR1 and CDR2: SGHKS, YYEKEE (reference sequence). The CDR3 sequence: CASSLAPAGDSYEQYF. As DNA, the CDR3 is TGTGCCAGCAGCTTGGCGCCGGCAGGGGACTCCTACGAGCAGTACTTC.

V is TRBV6-5 and J is TRBJ1-2; 7 bases are shared with TRBD1. The V gene's germline CDR1 is MNHEY and CDR2 SVGAGI. With 6 bases clipped from V and 0 bases from J, the junction kept 1 base outside the gene matches. The CDR3 is 13 amino acids. The CDR3 DNA sequence: TGTGCCAGCAGGACAGGGCCTAACTATGGCTACACCTTC. Amino acid sequence: CASRTGPNYGYTF.

This clone came up a few times. This sequence joins TRBV27 and TRBJ2-1; 9 bases align to TRBD2. With V trimmed by 3 bases and J by 12 bases, 9 bases remained unmatched. CDR1 and CDR2 from the germline V gene are MNHEY and SMNVEV (reference sequence). CDR3 length: 14 amino acids. DNA for the CDR3: TGTGCCAGCAGTTTCGGTGCGGGGGGGCCCGGGCAGTTCTTC. This encodes CASSFGAGGPGQFF.

The chain combines TRBV19 with TRBJ1-2, with 7 nucleotides matching TRBD1. This CDR3 is built from 13 residues. The ends lost 4 bases at V and 5 bases at J; junction bases unmatched: 4. CDR1 LNHDA and CDR2 SQIVND come from the germline V gene (reference sequence). CDR3 region: CASSKGASYGYTF. In DNA, the CDR3 is TGTGCCAGTAGTAAGGGGGCATCTTATGGCTACACCTTC.

The chain joins TRBV14 to TRBJ1-2, with D perhaps matching TRBD1 (6 bases). The germline CDR1 and CDR2 sequences are SGHDN and FVKESK. This CDR3 contains 17 residues. The V end lost 4 bases, the J end lost 2 bases, and 20 bases lay between the germline ends. The CDR3 loop reads CASSLRRGGSLNYGYTF. CDR3 nucleotides: TGTGCCAGCAGCCTCCGCCGAGGGGGAAGCCTCAACTATGGCTACACCTTC.

CDR3 DNA sequence: TGTGCCAGCAGCGTTGGAACGAAGGGGCGGCGGGAGACCCAGTACTTC. As protein: CASSVGTKGRRETQYF. The chain uses TRBV11-3 and TRBJ2-5; possibly TRBD1 for D (5 bases). Germline-derived CDR1 and CDR2 are SGHNT and YENEEA. This CDR3 has 16 amino acids. V was shortened by 5 bases and J by 5 bases, with 21 bases between the two germline ends.

The V gene is TRBV19, the J gene TRBJ2-7; 7 nucleotides match TRBD1. Trimming removed 5 bases from V and 2 bases from J; junction bases left unmatched: 9. The CDR3 covers 15 residues. The germline CDR1 and CDR2 sequences are LNHDA and SQIVND (reference sequence). Here the CDR3 DNA reads TGTGCCAGTAGTTCAATCCGGGACAGCGCCTACGAGCAGTACTTC. As protein: CASSSIRDSAYEQYF.